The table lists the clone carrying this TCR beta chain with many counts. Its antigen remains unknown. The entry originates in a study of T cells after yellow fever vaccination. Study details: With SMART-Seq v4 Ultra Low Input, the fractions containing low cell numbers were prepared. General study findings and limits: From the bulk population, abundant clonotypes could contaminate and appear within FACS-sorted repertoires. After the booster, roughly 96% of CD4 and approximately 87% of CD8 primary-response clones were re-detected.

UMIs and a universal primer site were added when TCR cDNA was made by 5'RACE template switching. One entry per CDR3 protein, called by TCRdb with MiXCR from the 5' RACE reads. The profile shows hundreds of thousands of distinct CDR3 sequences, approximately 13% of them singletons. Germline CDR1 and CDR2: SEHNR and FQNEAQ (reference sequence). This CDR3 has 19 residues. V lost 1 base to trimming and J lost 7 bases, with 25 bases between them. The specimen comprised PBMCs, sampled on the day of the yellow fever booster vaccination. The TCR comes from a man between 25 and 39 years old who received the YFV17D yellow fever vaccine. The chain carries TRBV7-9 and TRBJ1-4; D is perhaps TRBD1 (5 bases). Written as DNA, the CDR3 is TGTGCCAGCAGCTTAGTATACGAGCAAGGGGTTGGAGGGCTTGAAAAACTGTTTTTT. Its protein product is CASSLVYEQGVGGLEKLFF.